One sample yielded the 3 T cell receptor beta chains listed below, sequenced in a study of blood T cell repertoires in COVID-19. Using immunoSEQ multiplex PCR, the repertoire was profiled, and TCRdb retains in-frame clones only, with some absent. The sample lists fewer than 60,000 clones, around four fifths occurring once. The source material was peripheral blood. These receptors all come from a woman older than 75 with acute or convalescent COVID-19.

J is TRBJ1-3 and V is TRBV6-1; the match to TRBD1 covers 7 bases. The CDR3 consists of 16 residues. Germline CDR1 is MNHNS and CDR2 is SASEGT. V lost 4 bases and J lost 2; bases outside the gene matches: 8. The CDR3 DNA reads as TGTGCCAGCAGTGCGACAGGGTTTGGGGCTGGAAACACCATATATTTT. Translating it yields CASSATGFGAGNTIYF.

This clone was counted between two and nine times. The chain links TRBV5-1 to TRBJ2-7, with D unclear. The germline gives CDR1 SGHRS, CDR2 YFSETQ. The CDR3 runs 12 residues. Deletions cut 4 bases from V and 0 bases from J, with 5 bases between. This CDR3 is CASSLSSYEQYF. CDR3 nucleotides: TGCGCCAGCAGCCTGAGCTCCTACGAGCAGTACTTC.

The V gene is TRBV9, the J gene TRBJ2-7; TRBD1 is a possible D gene (5 bases). Germline V gives CDR1 SGDLS, CDR2 YYNGEE. The CDR3 runs to 14 residues. V shed 0 bases and J shed 2 bases, with 9 bases lying between them. Here the CDR3 reads CASSVAAGTYEQYF. CDR3 coding DNA: TGTGCCAGCAGCGTAGCGGCAGGGACCTACGAGCAGTACTTC.